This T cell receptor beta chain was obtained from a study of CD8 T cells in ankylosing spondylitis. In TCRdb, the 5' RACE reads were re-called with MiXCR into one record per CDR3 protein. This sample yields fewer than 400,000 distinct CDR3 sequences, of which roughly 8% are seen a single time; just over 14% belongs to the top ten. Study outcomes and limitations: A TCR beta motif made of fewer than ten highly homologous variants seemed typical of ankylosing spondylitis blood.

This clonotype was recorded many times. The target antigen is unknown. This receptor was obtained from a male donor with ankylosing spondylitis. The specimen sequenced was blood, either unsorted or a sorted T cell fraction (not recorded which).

CDR3 sequence: CASSEAVQDQPQHF. In DNA, the CDR3 is TGTGCCAGCAGTGAAGCCGTGCAGGATCAGCCCCAGCATTTT. The chain uses TRBV2 and TRBJ1-5, with D unresolved. The CDR3 contains 14 residues. From germline, CDR1 is SNHLY and CDR2 FYNNEI. The germline V and J ends were trimmed by 0 bases and 5 bases, with 8 bases remaining between them.